One and the same sample provided the 32 T cell receptor beta chains below, sequenced in a study of vaccination and CD4 T cells after COVID-19 (dated by TCRdb to between 2021 and 2022). No antigen has been assigned to these receptors. The sample's treatment or condition label, in plain terms: approximately 9-day PBMC culture with coronavirus spike peptide pools or control peptides (ViraFEST assay). Library construction relied on PCR. Data came from an Illumina iSeq 100. DNA from cultured CD4+ T cells underwent TCR sequencing with the Oncomine TCR Beta short-read assay at the Johns Hopkins FTIC core. TCRdb reprocessing: public reads trimmed at Q25 with fastp, clones called with MiXCR, in-frame beta chains kept. Here each entry gathers all rows of one CDR3 protein and keeps the most common genes and DNA. The sample profile shows some 16,000 distinct CDR3 sequences; roughly 73% of them were found once. The top ten constitute roughly 9.7% of the sample.

Sequencing used CD4+ T cells from blood, cultured in vitro. The receptors derive from a human donor who had recovered from COVID-19.

V gene TRBV9 combines with J gene TRBJ2-5; the match to TRBD2 covers 7 bases. The V gene's germline CDR1 is SGDLS and CDR2 YYNGEE. The V and J ends lost 2 bases and 5 bases, in that order; junction bases with no gene match: 3. The CDR3 contains 13 residues. In DNA, the CDR3 is TGTGCCAGCAGCGTTGGGGAGGGGGAGACCCAGTACTTC. This encodes CASSVGEGETQYF.

The chain recombines TRBV24-1 with TRBJ1-2, with a tentative D call TRBD1 (6 bases). V was shortened by 1 base and J by 8 bases, with 10 bases between the two germline ends. This CDR3 spans 13 amino acids. The germline V gene has CDR1 KGHDR and CDR2 SFDVKD. The CDR3, as DNA: TGTGCCACCAGTGATTTTAGGGGGGGAGGCTACACCTTC. It translates to CATSDFRGGGYTF.

The rearrangement links TRBV6-1 to TRBJ1-2; D gene ambiguous. V lost 6 bases and J lost 8, with 13 bases in between. The germline V gene encodes CDR1 MNHNS and CDR2 SASEGT. The CDR3 is 12 residues long. The CDR3 sequence is CASSSTTWGYTF. The CDR3, as DNA: TGTGCCAGCAGCTCCACCACGTGGGGCTACACCTTC.

In this sample, this clonotype turned up a few times. This chain links TRBV7-2 with TRBJ2-2; perhaps TRBD2 as D (5 bases). Trimming removed 5 bases at V and 4 bases at J, with 11 bases between. Per germline, CDR1 SGHTA and CDR2 FQGNSA. CDR3 length equals 14 residues. The DNA of the CDR3 is TGTGCCAGCAGCCCCACGGGGTTCACCGGGGAGCTGTTTTTT. Amino acid sequence: CASSPTGFTGELFF.

The rearrangement joins TRBV6-5 to TRBJ1-6; D gene unclear. Trimming removed 3 bases at V and 10 bases at J, with 10 bases between. CDR1 is MNHEY and CDR2 is SVGAGI in the germline V gene. The CDR3 totals 13 residues. CDR3 amino acids: CASSYEAVSPLHF. The DNA of the CDR3 is TGTGCCAGCAGTTATGAGGCAGTCTCACCCCTCCACTTT.

The genes are TRBV6-5 and TRBJ1-6; no firm D call. The germline gives CDR1 MNHEY, CDR2 SVGAGI. Trimming removed 0 bases at V and 7 bases at J, with 10 bases between. The CDR3 is made up of 15 amino acids. This CDR3 is CASSYSGRPNSPLHF. For the CDR3, the DNA is TGTGCCAGCAGTTACTCTGGCAGGCCCAATTCACCCCTCCACTTT.

The rearrangement joins TRBV7-2 to TRBJ1-1; 8 nucleotides line up with TRBD1. Germline V gene sequence: CDR1 SGHTA, CDR2 FQGNSA. The length of the CDR3 is 14 residues. With 2 bases clipped from V and 2 bases from J, the junction kept 1 base outside the gene matches. The CDR3: CASSLQGANTEAFF. The CDR3 DNA follows: TGTGCCAGCAGCTTACAGGGGGCTAACACTGAAGCTTTCTTT.

The CDR3 here is CASSYPLILRRGEAFF. As DNA, the CDR3 is TGTGCCAGCAGTTACCCTCTTATTTTGCGCAGGGGTGAAGCTTTCTTT. The chain links TRBV6-2 or TRBV6-3 to TRBJ1-1; D perhaps matches TRBD1 (6 bases). CDR1 is MNHEY and CDR2 is SVGEGT in the germline V gene. This CDR3 is 16 amino acids long. V lost 2 bases, J lost 7 bases, and 20 bases lay in between.

This chain links TRBV20-1 with TRBJ1-4, with a possible D match to TRBD1 (6 bases). Germline V lookup: CDR1 DFQATT, CDR2 SNEGSKA (reference sequence). The CDR3 runs 14 residues. V was pared by 3 bases and J by 7 bases, with 15 bases between. Here the CDR3 reads CSASIGGQGEKLFF. DNA of the CDR3: TGCAGTGCTAGTATCGGGGGGCAGGGTGAAAAACTGTTTTTT.

The CDR3 DNA is TGTGCCAGCAGTTTAGGGGAGACACCTTACGAGCAGTACTTC. This codes for CASSLGETPYEQYF. The chain links TRBV12-3 or TRBV12-4 to TRBJ2-7, with D possibly TRBD2 on 5 matching bases. This CDR3 has 14 amino acids. V lost 1 base and J lost 4, with 11 bases in between.

The chain is built from TRBV20-1 and TRBJ2-2; D gene unclear. The CDR3 totals 16 residues. V was shortened by 3 bases and J by 7 bases, with 21 bases between the two germline ends. The germline V gene encodes CDR1 DFQATT and CDR2 SNEGSKA (reference sequence). CDR3 protein: CSARFRWLGKGGELFF. The CDR3 coding sequence is TGCAGTGCTAGGTTCCGTTGGCTAGGCAAGGGCGGGGAGCTGTTTTTT.

The chain joins TRBV15 to TRBJ2-5; TRBD2 agrees at 10 bases. Germline V gene lookup returns CDR1 LNHNV and CDR2 YYDKDF (reference sequence). V lost 4 bases and J lost 5; bases outside the gene matches: 13. The CDR3 consists of 17 residues. This chain's CDR3 is CATSTGSGRAAWETQYF. The DNA for the CDR3 is TGTGCCACCAGCACCGGAAGCGGGAGGGCCGCGTGGGAGACCCAGTACTTC. The full variable domain, completed using reference TRBV15 and TRBJ2-5, is DAMVIQNPRYQVTQFGKPVTLSCSQTLNHNVMYWYQQKSSQAPKLLFHYYDKDFNNEADTPDNFQSRRPNTSFCFLDIRSPGLGDTAMYLCATSTGSGRAAWETQYFGPGTRLLVL.

The V and J genes are TRBV7-6 and TRBJ2-3; D tentatively fits TRBD1 or TRBD2 (5 bases each). The CDR3 extends over 16 amino acids. The V gene's germline CDR1 is SGHVS and CDR2 FNYEAQ. Trimming left V 6 bases short and J 8 bases short, with 24 bases between. The CDR3 sequence: CASSLGDVLLSGTQYF. DNA of the CDR3: TGTGCCAGCAGTCTCGGGGACGTCCTACTCTCCGGTACGCAGTATTTT.

The chain recombines TRBV20-1 with TRBJ1-5; a weak D match, TRBD1 (6 bases). The CDR3 consists of 15 residues. Trimming shortened V by 6 bases and J by 0 bases, and 15 bases separated the two germline ends. Germline V gene sequence: CDR1 DFQATT, CDR2 SNEGSKA (reference sequence). The CDR3 sequence: CSARGGQDSNQPQHF. Written as DNA, the CDR3 is TGCAGTGCCCGGGGGGGGCAGGATAGCAATCAGCCCCAGCATTTT.

This rearrangement joins TRBV30 to TRBJ2-2; D call uncertain. V was clipped by 2 bases and J by 3 bases, with 7 bases between them. The V gene's germline CDR1 is GTSNPN and CDR2 SVGIG (reference sequence). The CDR3 is made up of 13 amino acids. The CDR3 region has the DNA TGTGCCTGGAGTTTACAGTACACCGGGGAGCTGTTTTTT. It encodes CAWSLQYTGELFF.

V is TRBV15 and J is TRBJ1-1; possibly TRBD1 for D (6 bases). CDR3 length: 15 residues. The germline V and J ends were trimmed by 0 bases and 8 bases, with 16 bases remaining between them. From germline, CDR1 is LNHNV and CDR2 YYDKDF (reference sequence). The CDR3 protein is CATSRDLGTGTEAFF. CDR3 nucleotides: TGTGCCACCAGCAGAGATCTCGGGACGGGGACAGAAGCTTTCTTT.

The V and J genes are TRBV9 and TRBJ1-6; D is unresolved. Germline V lookup: CDR1 SGDLS, CDR2 YYNGEE. This CDR3 has 15 amino acids. V was trimmed by 3 bases and J by 5 bases, leaving 12 bases between them. This CDR3 reads CASSASGPDNSPLHF. The CDR3 nucleotides are TGTGCCAGCAGCGCGTCCGGACCGGATAATTCACCCCTCCACTTT.

In nucleotides, the CDR3 is TGTGCCAGCAGCCCTTGGACAGGGTCATATAGCAATCAGCCCCAGCATTTT. This translates into CASSPWTGSYSNQPQHF. The rearrangement uses TRBV6-2 or TRBV6-3 and TRBJ1-5; 8 positions agree with TRBD1. CDR1 and CDR2 from the germline V gene are MNHEY and SVGEGT. CDR3 length equals 17 residues. With 6 bases clipped from V and 0 bases from J, the junction kept 10 bases outside the gene matches.

This clonotype was observed once. V is TRBV30 and J is TRBJ2-3; TRBD2 aligns across 9 bases. J gave up 5 bases and V 1 base, and 7 bases lay outside the gene matches. This CDR3 region has 15 residues. The germline V gene has CDR1 GTSNPN and CDR2 SVGIG (reference sequence). The CDR3 DNA reads as TGTGCCTGGAGTGGAATAGCGGGAGACATAGATACGCAGTATTTT. Its protein is CAWSGIAGDIDTQYF.

This chain connects TRBV27 to TRBJ2-1; TRBD2 matches 10 bases. The trim removed 4 bases at V and 0 bases at J, leaving 0 bases unmatched. CDR3 length: 15 residues. Germline CDR1 and CDR2: MNHEY and SMNVEV (reference sequence). CDR3 in DNA: TGTGCCAGCAGTTCTAGCGGGAGCTCCTACAATGAGCAGTTCTTC. Protein: CASSSSGSSYNEQFF.

This chain uses TRBV7-8 with TRBJ2-7; TRBD1 agrees at 8 bases. This CDR3 is 14 amino acids long. The V segment lost 4 bases and the J segment 5 bases; nucleotides outside the gene matches: 7. Per germline, CDR1 SGHVS and CDR2 FQNEAQ. CDR3 protein: CASSSKTGVNEQYF. The CDR3 coding sequence is TGTGCCAGCAGCTCCAAGACAGGGGTTAACGAGCAGTACTTC. The full variable domain, its missing parts supplied by reference TRBV7-8 and TRBJ2-7, is GAGVSQSPRYKVAKRGQDVALRCDPISGHVSLFWYQQALGQGPEFLTYFQNEAQLDKSGLPSDRFFAERPEGSVSTLKIQRTQQEDSAVYLCASSSKTGVNEQYFGPGTRLTVT.

By share, this clonotype counts as large. The chain carries TRBV24-1 and TRBJ1-2; TRBD1 aligns across 7 bases. The germline gives CDR1 KGHDR, CDR2 SFDVKD. The ends lost 3 bases at V and 3 bases at J; junction bases unmatched: 15. This CDR3 has 18 amino acids. CDR3: CATSDGSRQGPLDYGYTF. In DNA form, the CDR3 reads TGTGCCACCAGTGATGGTTCCCGACAGGGTCCCTTAGACTATGGCTACACCTTC.

The chain links TRBV20-1 to TRBJ2-3, with 9 bases fitting TRBD2. This CDR3 has 14 amino acids. CDR1 and CDR2 (germline): DFQATT, SNEGSKA (reference sequence). V shed 3 bases and J 5 bases; nucleotides not matched to a gene: 6. CDR3 loop: CSARREGRLDTQYF. CDR3 nucleotide sequence: TGCAGTGCTAGGCGGGAGGGCCGATTAGATACGCAGTATTTT.

The chain recombines TRBV28 with TRBJ1-2; TRBD1 is a possible D gene (6 bases). Trimming removed 6 bases from V and 4 bases from J, with 18 bases in between. CDR1 is MDHEN, CDR2 SYDVKM, per germline. The CDR3 totals 15 residues. The CDR3 DNA sequence: TGTGCCAGCAGCCTCTACCGGACAGTCAGCTATGGCTACACCTTC. This encodes CASSLYRTVSYGYTF.

This clonotype was found once. CDR3 region: CASSMTPGWDAYNEQFF. The CDR3 DNA reads TGTGCCAGTAGTATGACACCGGGATGGGACGCCTACAATGAGCAGTTCTTC. This chain joins TRBV19 and TRBJ2-1, with D possibly being TRBD1 or TRBD2 (5 bases each). Germline V gene sequence: CDR1 LNHDA, CDR2 SQIVND (reference sequence). Trimming took off 3 bases at V and 2 bases at J, with 17 bases between the two ends. This CDR3 spans 17 amino acids.

The gene calls are TRBV20-1 and TRBJ1-2; weak D call: TRBD1 (5 bases). The CDR3 is 16 amino acids. Trimming stripped 4 bases from V and 0 bases from J, with 18 bases between. Germline assignment: CDR1 DFQATT and CDR2 SNEGSKA (reference sequence). The chain's CDR3 is CSATTVGETANYGYTF. CDR3 nucleotides: TGCAGTGCTACGACTGTGGGGGAAACAGCTAACTATGGCTACACCTTC.

In this sample, this clonotype turned up a few times. The rearrangement uses TRBV20-1 and TRBJ2-7; perhaps TRBD1 as D (6 bases). From germline, CDR1 is DFQATT and CDR2 SNEGSKA (reference sequence). The germline V and J ends were trimmed by 1 base and 7 bases, with 14 bases remaining between them. The CDR3 runs to 13 residues. The CDR3 loop is CSARVPTGMEQYF. In DNA, the CDR3 is TGCAGTGCTAGAGTTCCGACAGGAATGGAGCAGTACTTC.

In its sample, this clonotype was seen a few times. The genes are TRBV6-1 and TRBJ1-5; D possibly corresponds to TRBD1 (6 bases). Germline-derived CDR1 and CDR2 are MNHNS and SASEGT. V lost 6 bases, J lost 4 bases, and 10 bases lay in between. This CDR3 region has 13 residues. The CDR3 DNA sequence: TGTGCCAGCAGACTAACAGGGAATCAGCCCCAGCATTTT. It is translated as CASRLTGNQPQHF.

This rearrangement joins TRBV19 to TRBJ1-2; D is possibly TRBD1 (6 bases). Between the trimmed V and J ends, which lost 2 bases and 8 bases, there was a span of 12 bases. The CDR3 extends over 13 amino acids. Germline-derived CDR1 and CDR2 are LNHDA and SQIVND (reference sequence). The CDR3 loop reads CASSIQRGGGYTF. CDR3 bases: TGTGCCAGTAGTATACAGCGGGGGGGCGGCTACACCTTC.

The chain combines TRBV7-2 with TRBJ1-6, with D maybe TRBD1 (6 bases). This CDR3 is built from 14 residues. V gave up 8 bases and J gave up 9 bases, with 17 bases separating them. In germline, CDR1 is SGHTA, CDR2 FQGNSA. CDR3 protein: CASGITGRASPLHF. The CDR3 coding sequence is TGTGCCAGCGGCATCACAGGGCGAGCTTCACCCCTCCACTTT.

V gene TRBV7-2 combines with J gene TRBJ1-5, with a possible D match to TRBD1 (6 bases). CDR1 and CDR2 from the germline V gene are SGHTA and FQGNSA. V shed 7 bases and J shed 8 bases, with 18 bases lying between them. The CDR3 has 14 amino acids. This chain's CDR3 is CASTMRQAGEPQHF. The CDR3 DNA follows: TGTGCCAGCACCATGAGACAGGCCGGGGAGCCCCAGCATTTT.

This chain links TRBV18 with TRBJ2-3; D call uncertain. There are 14 residues in the CDR3. Trimming removed 3 bases from V and 0 bases from J, with 7 bases in between. CDR1 and CDR2 (germline): KGHSH, LQKENI. Written as DNA, the CDR3 is TGTGCCAGCTCACCGATTAGAAGCACAGATACGCAGTATTTT. Translated, it gives CASSPIRSTDTQYF. The whole variable domain, remainder taken from reference TRBV18 and TRBJ2-3, is NAGVMQNPRHLVRRRGQEARLRCSPMKGHSHVYWYRQLPEEGLKFMVYLQKENIIDESGMPKERFSAEFPKEGPSILRIQQVVRGDSAAYFCASSPIRSTDTQYFGPGTRLTVL.